These T cell receptor beta chains were read from a single sample in a study of blood T cell repertoires in COVID-19. Measured with immunoSEQ multiplex PCR; TCRdb has only the in-frame clones, and not every one. The table records about 310,000 clones, approximately 87% of them present only once. The source material was peripheral blood. These receptors were collected from a woman in her forties or fifties who had recovered from COVID-19. Both conserved end residues are part of each CDR3. D genes are given only for firm matches. Rows give clone size only sometimes, using once, few, many, or a class for an expanded clone.

>NA|TRBV5-4|TRBJ1-1|TRBD1
TGTGCCAGCAGTCCCTCTGTTTTTACAACACCGGGACAGGGGAGAGCTTTCTTT
CASSPSVFTTPGQGRAFF
>NA|TRBV5-1|TRBJ1-2|NA
TGCGCCAGCAGCATAACAGAAAACTATGGCTACACCTTC
CASSITENYGYTF
>NA|TRBV12-3/TRBV12-4|TRBJ1-1|NA
TGTGCCAGCAGCACAGGGCGGACTGAAGCTTTCTTT
CASSTGRTEAFF
>NA|TRBV10-1|TRBJ2-7|NA
TGCGCCAGCAGTGAGTCCGGGAGATACGAGCAGTACTTC
CASSESGRYEQYF
>NA|TRBV15|TRBJ2-2|TRBD1
TGTGCCACCAGCACCTCCGGGACAGGGTTCGGGGAGCTGTTTTTT
CATSTSGTGFGELFF
>NA|TRBV5-1|TRBJ2-1|TRBD2
TGCGCCAGCAGCTTGGTGGCGGGAGTAAGGACCTACAATGAGCAGTTCTTC
CASSLVAGVRTYNEQFF
>NA|TRBV6-5|TRBJ2-2|NA
TGTGCCAGCGGTTTCGGCACCGGGGAGCTGTTTTTT
CASGFGTGELFF
>NA|TRBV5-1|TRBJ2-5|TRBD1
TGCGCCAGCAGCCCAAGGACAGGCCAAGAGACCCAGTACTTC
CASSPRTGQETQYF
>NA|TRBV5-1|TRBJ1-2|NA
TGCGCCAGCAGCGTTGGGGAGTTTCAAGGCTACACCTTC
CASSVGEFQGYTF
>NA|TRBV3-1/TRBV3-2|TRBJ1-2|NA
TGTGCCAGCAGCCAAATAACCGGGACACACCATAACTATGGCTACACCTTC
CASSQITGTHHNYGYTF
>NA|TRBV14|TRBJ1-1|NA
TGTGCCAGCAGCCCCGGTAGAGGGTCGACCACTGAAGCTTTCTTT
CASSPGRGSTTEAFF
>NA|TRBV28|TRBJ2-2|TRBD2
TGTGCCAGCAGTTTAGCCGGAACCTCCCAAACGGGACTAGCGTTCGGCACCGGGGAGCTGTTTTTT
CASSLAGTSQTGLAFGTGELFF
>NA|TRBV5-1|TRBJ1-1|NA
TGCGCCAGCAGCGTGGGACACCGGAACACTGAAGCTTTCTTT
CASSVGHRNTEAFF
>few|TRBV12-3/TRBV12-4|TRBJ1-1|NA
TGTGCCAGCAGTTTAGTAGGGCAGGGAGAAGCTTTCTTT
CASSLVGQGEAFF
>NA|TRBV30|TRBJ1-2|NA
TGTGCCTGGAGTGTCGGGTATGGCTACACCTTC
CAWSVGYGYTF
>NA|TRBV18|TRBJ2-7|NA
TGTGCCAGCTCACCAACGTCGGGCTACGAGCAGTACTTC
CASSPTSGYEQYF
>NA|TRBV6-5|TRBJ1-2|TRBD1
TGTGCCAGCAGCCGGACAGGGCGGGATGGCTACACCTTC
CASSRTGRDGYTF
>NA|TRBV27|TRBJ2-3|TRBD2
TGTGCCAGCAGTTTGGGGACTAGCGGCACAGATACGCAGTATTTT
CASSLGTSGTDTQYF
>NA|TRBV9|TRBJ1-2|NA
TGTGCCAGCAGCGTGGCCCAAAACTATGGCTACACCTTC
CASSVAQNYGYTF
>NA|TRBV6-1|TRBJ1-4|NA
TGTGCCAGCAGTGAATTGGGGAGGACTAATGAAAAACTGTTTTTT
CASSELGRTNEKLFF
>NA|TRBV4-3|TRBJ1-2|NA
TGCGCCAGCAGCCAAGCGGGCTATGGCTACACCTTC
CASSQAGYGYTF
>once|TRBV3-1/TRBV3-2|TRBJ1-1|NA
TGTGCCAGCAGTGGGGTAGGGGGGAACACTGAAGCTTTCTTT
CASSGVGGNTEAFF
>NA|TRBV9|TRBJ1-1|TRBD1
TGTGCCAGCAGCTCGACAGGGGTTCCCACTGAAGCTTTCTTT
CASSSTGVPTEAFF
>NA|TRBV7-2|TRBJ1-5|NA
TGTGCCAGCAGCTTAGTAATTGGGGGCGGGAGCAATCAGCCCCAGCATTTT
CASSLVIGGGSNQPQHF
>NA|TRBV30|TRBJ2-3|TRBD1
TGTGCCTGGAGGACAGGGGGCGCAAATACGCAGTATTTT
CAWRTGGANTQYF
>NA|TRBV7-6|TRBJ1-1|NA
TGTGCCAGCAGCTTAGGACAATCAGGCACTGAAGCTTTCTTT
CASSLGQSGTEAFF
>NA|TRBV30|TRBJ2-1|TRBD2
TGTGCCTGGAGAGGACTAGCGGGGACCTTCTTCTTC
CAWRGLAGTFFF
>NA|TRBV7-2|TRBJ2-4|TRBD2
TGTGCCAGCAGCCCGGGATTCCTAGCGGGGGCAAACATTCAGTACTTC
CASSPGFLAGANIQYF
>NA|TRBV27|TRBJ2-2|TRBD1
TGTGCCAGCAGAAGACTGACAGGGGCCGGGGAGCTGTTTTTT
CASRRLTGAGELFF
>NA|TRBV29-1|TRBJ1-2|NA
TGCAGCGCCGTGAACGGGATGAATATAGTCCCTAACTATGGCTACACCTTC
CSAVNGMNIVPNYGYTF
>NA|TRBV28|TRBJ2-7|NA
TGTGCCAGCAGTATTCAGGGGATCCACGAGCAGTACTTC
CASSIQGIHEQYF
>NA|TRBV10-3|TRBJ1-2|NA
TGTGCCATCACTGGGCCTTACTATGGCTACACCTTC
CAITGPYYGYTF
>NA|TRBV4-2|TRBJ2-1|TRBD2
TGTGCCAGCAGCTATAGCGGGAGGGCCTCCTACAATGAGCAGTTCTTC
CASSYSGRASYNEQFF
>NA|TRBV28|TRBJ2-7|NA
TGTGCCAGCAGTGATACAGGTTTCTACGAGCAGTACTTC
CASSDTGFYEQYF
>NA|TRBV30|TRBJ2-2|NA
TGTGCCTGGGGACTGGGAGGAAACGGGGAGCTGTTTTTT
CAWGLGGNGELFF
>NA|TRBV10-3|TRBJ2-1|NA
TGTGCCATCAGTCTCGACACTTCCTACAATGAGCAGTTCTTC
CAISLDTSYNEQFF
>once|TRBV9|TRBJ1-4|TRBD1
TGTGCCAGCAGCGTGACAGGGAACAATGAAAAACTGTTTTTT
CASSVTGNNEKLFF
>NA|TRBV6-5|TRBJ1-6|NA
TGTGCCAGCAGCGAGGGACACTTCTATAATTCACCCCTCCACTTT
CASSEGHFYNSPLHF
>NA|TRBV29-1|TRBJ1-1|NA
TGCAGCGTCCGGACCGGGGGGAACACTGAAGCTTTCTTT
CSVRTGGNTEAFF
>NA|TRBV7-2|TRBJ1-6|NA
TGTGCCAGCAGCTTAGATGAGGGCCGGGGCTATAATTCACCCCTCCACTTT
CASSLDEGRGYNSPLHF
>NA|TRBV11-2|TRBJ1-6|NA
TGTGCCAGCAGCTTAACCCTCACAGGTGGTGATTCACCCCTCCACTTT
CASSLTLTGGDSPLHF
>NA|TRBV7-8|TRBJ2-2|NA
TGTGCCAGCAGCGCACAGGGGAACACCGGGGAGCTGTTTTTT
CASSAQGNTGELFF
>NA|TRBV28|TRBJ1-4|NA
TGTGCCAGCAGTGTAAGATCGGAGGAAAAACTGTTTTTT
CASSVRSEEKLFF
>NA|TRBV24-1|TRBJ2-3|TRBD2
TGTGCCACCAGTGATTCCCTAGCGGGGGGGCTGGCAGATACGCAGTATTTT
CATSDSLAGGLADTQYF
>NA|TRBV9|TRBJ2-7|NA
TGTGCCAGCAGCTTAACAGGGCGGAGGAGCGAGCAGTACTTC
CASSLTGRRSEQYF
>NA|TRBV7-2|TRBJ2-7|NA
TGTGCCAGCAGGGGGGGTACGGACTACGAGCAGTACTTC
CASRGGTDYEQYF
>NA|TRBV5-8|TRBJ2-1|TRBD2
TGTGCCAGCAGTAGCGGGACTACCACCTACAATGAGCAGTTCTTC
CASSSGTTTYNEQFF
>once|TRBV7-9|TRBJ2-3|TRBD2
TGTGCCATCACAAATGCCAGGACTAGCGGGAGGGATCCCCTTTGGTTCGCGCAGTATTTT
CAITNARTSGRDPLWFAQYF
>NA|TRBV28|TRBJ1-6|TRBD1
TGTGCCAGCAGGCCCCAGGGGGCGTATCGATCACCCCTCCACTTT
CASRPQGAYRSPLHF
>once|TRBV28|TRBJ1-1|NA
TGTGCCAGCCAAAACGGAGGGACTGAAGCTTTCTTT
CASQNGGTEAFF
>once|TRBV10-3|TRBJ1-6|TRBD1
TGTGCCTCCAGCGGACAGGGCCAGACGAATTCACCCCTCCACTTT
CASSGQGQTNSPLHF
>NA|TRBV29-1|TRBJ1-1|NA
TGCAGCGTTGTTGTTAGAGGGGGCACTGAAGCTTTCTTT
CSVVVRGGTEAFF
>once|TRBV9|TRBJ1-6|NA
TGTGCCAGCAGCGTAGCAGGGTCGGCCAGTAATTCACCCCTCCACTTT
CASSVAGSASNSPLHF
>NA|TRBV9|TRBJ2-3|TRBD2
TGTGCCAGCAGCGCCTTGCGGACTAGCGGGGGCACAGATACGCAGTATTTT
CASSALRTSGGTDTQYF
>NA|TRBV18|TRBJ2-1|TRBD2
TGTGCCAGCTCACCATCCGGCGGTAGCGGGAGGGGGAAAAATGAGCAGTTCTTC
CASSPSGGSGRGKNEQFF
>NA|TRBV12-3/TRBV12-4|TRBJ1-2|TRBD1
TGTGCCAGCAGTTATGGGACAGGGGATGCTAACACCTTC
CASSYGTGDANTF
>NA|TRBV7-8|TRBJ1-4|NA
TGTGCCAGCAGCTTCAGGGTGAGGGAAAAACTGTTTTTT
CASSFRVREKLFF
>NA|TRBV12-2|TRBJ2-1|NA
TGTGCAAGTCGCTCGACAGGGGGCTCCAATGAGCAGTTCTTC
CASRSTGGSNEQFF
>NA|TRBV9|TRBJ1-2|TRBD1
TGTGCCAGCAGTCCCGACCGGGACAGGGCCTATGGCTACACCTTC
CASSPDRDRAYGYTF
>few|TRBV7-2|TRBJ2-1|TRBD2
TGTGCCAGCAGCTTAAATCCTAGCGGGATTTCCAATGAGCAGTTCTTC
CASSLNPSGISNEQFF